This T cell receptor beta chain is drawn from a study of OX40 agonist ivuxolimab in advanced cancers. Overall study: Of mixed ages from about 20 to 80 and averaging roughly 60 years, the group was approximately 84% male. Partial responses were seen in three patients, one with hepatocellular carcinoma and two with cutaneous melanoma. Study conclusions and caveats: Clonal expansion from baseline to week 6 occurred in both CD4+ and CD8+ T cells. Partial responders receiving 0.1-3.0 mg/kg showed among the lowest clonal expansion.

With respect to this clone: The antigen is not known.

This CDR3 is 15 amino acids long. The V and J ends lost 0 bases and 6 bases respectively, with 14 bases between them. CDR1 and CDR2 (germline): KGHSH, LQKENI. Repertoires were generated with immunoSEQ multiplex PCR, while TCRdb's copy carries only in-frame clones and drops some. The repertoire holds under 80,000 clones, with around 84% as singletons. The input for sequencing was CD4+ or CD8+ T cells sorted from blood, taken in a trial of the OX40 agonist ivuxolimab. The chain combines TRBV18 with TRBJ1-2, with D possibly TRBD1 on 6 matching bases. The source of this sequence is an adult with an advanced solid tumor such as melanoma, head and neck, liver or kidney cancer. CDR3 coding DNA: TGTGCCAGCTCACCACCGAATGCCAGGGGCAATGGCTACACCTTC. Encoded protein: CASSPPNARGNGYTF.